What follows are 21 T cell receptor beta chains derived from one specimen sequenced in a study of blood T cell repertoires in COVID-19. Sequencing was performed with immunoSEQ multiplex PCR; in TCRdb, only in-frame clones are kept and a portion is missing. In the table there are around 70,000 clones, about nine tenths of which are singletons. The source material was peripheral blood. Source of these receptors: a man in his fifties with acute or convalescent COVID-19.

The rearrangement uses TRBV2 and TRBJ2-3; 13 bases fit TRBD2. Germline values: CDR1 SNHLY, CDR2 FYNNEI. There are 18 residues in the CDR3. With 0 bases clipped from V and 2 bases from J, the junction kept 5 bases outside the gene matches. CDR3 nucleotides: TGTGCCAGCAGTGAAGCTCGACTAGCGGGGGGCCTCACAGATACGCAGTATTTT. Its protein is CASSEARLAGGLTDTQYF.

This CDR3 reads CASSPQAGSTDTQYF. CDR3 DNA: TGTGCCAGCAGTCCTCAAGCGGGGAGCACAGATACGCAGTATTTT. This chain links TRBV27 with TRBJ2-3; 7 bases fit TRBD2. The V and J ends lost 5 bases and 0 bases, in that order; junction bases with no gene match: 5. This CDR3 comprises 15 residues. Germline lookup yields CDR1 MNHEY and CDR2 SMNVEV (reference sequence).

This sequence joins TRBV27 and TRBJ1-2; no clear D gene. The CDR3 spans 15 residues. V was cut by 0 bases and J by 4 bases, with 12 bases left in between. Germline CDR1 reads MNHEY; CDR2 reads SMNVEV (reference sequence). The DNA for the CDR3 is TGTGCCAGCAGTTTATCTTCAGTGGCTGGCTATGGCTACACCTTC. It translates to CASSLSSVAGYGYTF.

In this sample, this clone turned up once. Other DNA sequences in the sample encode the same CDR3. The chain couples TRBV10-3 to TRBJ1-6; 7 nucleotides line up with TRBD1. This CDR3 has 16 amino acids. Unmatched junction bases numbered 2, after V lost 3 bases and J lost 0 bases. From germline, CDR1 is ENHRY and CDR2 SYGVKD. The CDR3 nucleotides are TGTGCCATCAGTGAACAGGGGACCTCCTATAATTCACCCCTCCACTTT. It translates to CAISEQGTSYNSPLHF.

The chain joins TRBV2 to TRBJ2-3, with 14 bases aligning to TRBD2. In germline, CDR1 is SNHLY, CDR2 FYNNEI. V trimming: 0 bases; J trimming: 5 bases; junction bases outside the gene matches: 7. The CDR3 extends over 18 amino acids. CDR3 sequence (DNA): TGTGCCAGCAGTGAAGCCCGACTAGCGGGGGGGCTGGAAGATACGCAGTATTTT. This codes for CASSEARLAGGLEDTQYF.

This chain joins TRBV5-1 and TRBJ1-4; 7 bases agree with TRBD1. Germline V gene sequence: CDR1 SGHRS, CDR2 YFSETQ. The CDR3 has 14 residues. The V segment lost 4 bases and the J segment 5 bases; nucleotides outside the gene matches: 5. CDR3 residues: CASSVGGPNEKLFF. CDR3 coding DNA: TGCGCCAGCAGCGTAGGGGGCCCGAATGAAAAACTGTTTTTT. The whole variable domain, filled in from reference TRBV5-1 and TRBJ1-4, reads KAGVTQTPRYLIKTRGQQVTLSCSPISGHRSVSWYQQTPGQGLQFLFEYFSETQRNKGNFPGRFSGRQFSNSRSEMNVSTLELGDSALYLCASSVGGPNEKLFFGSGTQLSVL.

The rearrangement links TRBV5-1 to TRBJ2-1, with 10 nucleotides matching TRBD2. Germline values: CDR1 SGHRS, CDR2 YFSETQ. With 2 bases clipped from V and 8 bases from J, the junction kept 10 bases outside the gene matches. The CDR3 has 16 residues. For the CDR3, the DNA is TGCGCCAGCAGCTTTGGCGGAGGGCTAGCGGGGGATGAGCAGTTCTTC. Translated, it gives CASSFGGGLAGDEQFF.

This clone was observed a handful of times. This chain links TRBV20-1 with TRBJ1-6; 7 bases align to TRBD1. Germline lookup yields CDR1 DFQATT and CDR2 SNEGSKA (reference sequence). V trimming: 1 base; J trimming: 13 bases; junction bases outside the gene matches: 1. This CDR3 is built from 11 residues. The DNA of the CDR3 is TGCAGTGCTAGAGCAGGGGGGCCCCTCCACTTT. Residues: CSARAGGPLHF.

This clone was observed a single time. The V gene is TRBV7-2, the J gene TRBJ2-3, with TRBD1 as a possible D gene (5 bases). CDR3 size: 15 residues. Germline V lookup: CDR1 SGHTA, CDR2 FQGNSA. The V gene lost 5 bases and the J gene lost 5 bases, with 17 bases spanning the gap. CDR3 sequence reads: CASSGRTLWEDTQYF. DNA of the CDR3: TGTGCCAGCAGCGGAAGGACACTCTGGGAAGATACGCAGTATTTT.

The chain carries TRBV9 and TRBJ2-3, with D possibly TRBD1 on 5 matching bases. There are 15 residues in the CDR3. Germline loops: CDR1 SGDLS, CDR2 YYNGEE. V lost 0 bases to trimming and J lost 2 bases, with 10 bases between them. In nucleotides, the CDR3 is TGTGCCAGCAGCGTAGTAGCAGGGTCCACAGATACGCAGTATTTT. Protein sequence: CASSVVAGSTDTQYF.

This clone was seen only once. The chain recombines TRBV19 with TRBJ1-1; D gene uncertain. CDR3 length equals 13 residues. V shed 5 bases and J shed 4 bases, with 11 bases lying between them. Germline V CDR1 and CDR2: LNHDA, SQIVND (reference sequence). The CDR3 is CASSSGLATEAFF. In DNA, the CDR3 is TGTGCCAGTAGTTCGGGGTTGGCCACTGAAGCTTTCTTT.

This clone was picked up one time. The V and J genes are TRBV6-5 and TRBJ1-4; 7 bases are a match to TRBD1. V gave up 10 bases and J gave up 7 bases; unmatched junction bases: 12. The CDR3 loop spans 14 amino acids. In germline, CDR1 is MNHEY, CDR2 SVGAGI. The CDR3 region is CATRPQGFAEKLFF. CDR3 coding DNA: TGTGCCACGCGCCCACAGGGGTTCGCTGAAAAACTGTTTTTT.

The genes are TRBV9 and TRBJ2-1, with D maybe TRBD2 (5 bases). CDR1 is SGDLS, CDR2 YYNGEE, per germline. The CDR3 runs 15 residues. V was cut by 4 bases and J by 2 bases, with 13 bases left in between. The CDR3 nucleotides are TGTGCCAGCAGCTCGGACTCATCGGCCTACAATGAGCAGTTCTTC. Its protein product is CASSSDSSAYNEQFF.

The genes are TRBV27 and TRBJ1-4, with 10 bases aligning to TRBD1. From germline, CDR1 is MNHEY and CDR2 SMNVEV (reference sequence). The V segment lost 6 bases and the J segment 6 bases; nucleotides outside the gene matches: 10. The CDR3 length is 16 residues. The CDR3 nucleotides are TGTGCCAGCAGACATGACACCGGGACAGGGGATGAAAAACTGTTTTTT. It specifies CASRHDTGTGDEKLFF.

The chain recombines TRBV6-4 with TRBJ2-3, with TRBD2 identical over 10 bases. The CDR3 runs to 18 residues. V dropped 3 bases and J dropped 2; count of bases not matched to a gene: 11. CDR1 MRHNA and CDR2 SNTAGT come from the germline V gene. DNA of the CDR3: TGTGCCAGCAGTGAAAGAAGCGGGGGGGCTCGAAACACAGATACGCAGTATTTT. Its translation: CASSERSGGARNTDTQYF.

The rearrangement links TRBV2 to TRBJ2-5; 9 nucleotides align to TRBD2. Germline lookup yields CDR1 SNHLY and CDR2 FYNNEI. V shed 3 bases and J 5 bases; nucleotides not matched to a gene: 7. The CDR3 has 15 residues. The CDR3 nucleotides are TGTGCCAGCAGTGATGGCGGGACTAGCCGGGAGACCCAGTACTTC. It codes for CASSDGGTSRETQYF.

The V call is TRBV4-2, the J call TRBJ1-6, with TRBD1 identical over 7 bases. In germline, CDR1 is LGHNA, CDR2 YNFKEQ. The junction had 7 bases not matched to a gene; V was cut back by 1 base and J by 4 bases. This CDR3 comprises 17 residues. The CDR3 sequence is CASSQVLGTEYNSPLHF. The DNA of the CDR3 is TGTGCCAGCAGCCAAGTACTGGGGACAGAGTATAATTCACCCCTCCACTTT.

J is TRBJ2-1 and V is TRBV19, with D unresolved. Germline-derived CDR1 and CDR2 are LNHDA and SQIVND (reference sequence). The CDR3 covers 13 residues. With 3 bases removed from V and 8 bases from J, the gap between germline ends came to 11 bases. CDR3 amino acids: CASSITPNYEQFF. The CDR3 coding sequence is TGTGCCAGTAGTATTACCCCGAACTATGAGCAGTTCTTC.

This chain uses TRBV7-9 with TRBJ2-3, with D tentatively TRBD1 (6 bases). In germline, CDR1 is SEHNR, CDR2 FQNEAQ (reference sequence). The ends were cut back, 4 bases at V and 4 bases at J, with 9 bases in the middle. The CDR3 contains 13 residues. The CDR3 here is CASSWSGADTQYF. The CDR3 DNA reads TGTGCCAGCAGCTGGTCAGGGGCAGATACGCAGTATTTT.

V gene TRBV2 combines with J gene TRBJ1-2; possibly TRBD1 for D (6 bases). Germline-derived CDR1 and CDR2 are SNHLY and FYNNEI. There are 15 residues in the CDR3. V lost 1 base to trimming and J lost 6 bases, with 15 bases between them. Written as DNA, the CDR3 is TGTGCCAGCAGTGAAGTTTTCAGGGGCTCGGATGGCTACACCTTC. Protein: CASSEVFRGSDGYTF.

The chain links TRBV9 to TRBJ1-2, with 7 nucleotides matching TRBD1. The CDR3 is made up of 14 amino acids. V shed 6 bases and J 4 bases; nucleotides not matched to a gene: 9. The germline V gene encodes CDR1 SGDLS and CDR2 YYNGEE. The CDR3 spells CASIRGSAGYGYTF. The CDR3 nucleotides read TGTGCCAGCATCAGGGGGTCCGCGGGCTATGGCTACACCTTC.